Listed here is a single T cell receptor (beta chain). Authors' processing steps: Estimation of nucleated cell counts was performed using reference gene primer amplification. Data came from immunoSEQ multiplex PCR; TCRdb stores just in-frame clones and leaves some out. From that table come the V and J calls and clone size; the DNA was used to work out D and trimming. The data contain over 45,000 clones, less than 85% of them singletons. The sample belongs to a study of blood T cell repertoires in COVID-19. Study-level background: COVID-19 samples from acute and convalescent phases originated in the United States, Italy and Spain. The cDNA or gDNA used as material had been derived from T cells, B-cell-depleted T cells, or PBMCs.

The receptor was derived from a man in his 70s with active COVID-19. Sequencing was done on a sample of peripheral blood.

For the CDR3, the DNA is TGTGCTAGTGGTTTGGACGTCGGGACTAGGGGAGAGGAGCAGTTCTTC. Translating gives CASGLDVGTRGEEQFF. V and J are TRBV12-5 and TRBJ2-1; 8 bases align to TRBD2. V was clipped by 1 base and J by 10 bases; unmatched bases: 12. The germline V gene has CDR1 LGHNT and CDR2 FRNRAP. This CDR3 has 16 residues.